This T cell receptor beta chain was found in a study of shared clonotypes between healthy human individuals. Assay used: immunoSEQ multiplex PCR; TCRdb lists only in-frame clones, some missing. In the table there are around 2.1 million clones, about 92% of which are singletons. Naive CD8 cells were CD45RO-negative, positively selected for CCR7, excluding terminally differentiated effector memory CD45RA+ cells. CDR1 and CDR2 from the germline V gene are SEHNR and FQNEAQ (reference sequence). The CDR3 loop spans 15 amino acids. Deletions cut 4 bases from V and 3 bases from J, with 15 bases between. V gene TRBV7-9 combines with J gene TRBJ1-1, with unresolved D. The sample was naive CD8+ T cells from PBMCs. The receptor was isolated from a young man in good health. Some clones in this sample may be carry-over from other donors' samples. CDR3 sequence reads: CASSSFGKGYTEAFF. CDR3 bases: TGTGCCAGCAGCTCCTTCGGGAAGGGTTACACTGAAGCTTTCTTT.